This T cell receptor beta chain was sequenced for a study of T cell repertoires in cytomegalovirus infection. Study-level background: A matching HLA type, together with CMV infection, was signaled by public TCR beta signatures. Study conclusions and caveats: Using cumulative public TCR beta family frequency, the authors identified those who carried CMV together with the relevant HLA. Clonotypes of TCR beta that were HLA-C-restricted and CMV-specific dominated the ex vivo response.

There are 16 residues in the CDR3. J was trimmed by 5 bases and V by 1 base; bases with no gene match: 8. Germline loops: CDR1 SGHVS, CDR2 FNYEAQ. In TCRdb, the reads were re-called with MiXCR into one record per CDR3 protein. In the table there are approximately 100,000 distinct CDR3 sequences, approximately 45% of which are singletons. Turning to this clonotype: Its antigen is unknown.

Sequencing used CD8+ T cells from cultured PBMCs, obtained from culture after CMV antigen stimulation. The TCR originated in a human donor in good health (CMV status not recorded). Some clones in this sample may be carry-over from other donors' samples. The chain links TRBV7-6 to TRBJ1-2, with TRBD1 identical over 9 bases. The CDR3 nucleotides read TGTGCCAGCAGCTTAGAAGGGACAGGGACTAGTTATGGCTACACCTTC. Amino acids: CASSLEGTGTSYGYTF.